A selection of T cell receptor beta chains follows, all from one sample in a study of T cell repertoires in aging, cancer and after chemotherapy. Each CDR3 protein is one row after TCRdb ran MiXCR on the multiplex PCR reads. The sample holds about 680 distinct CDR3 sequences, approximately 23% seen once. Sequencing was performed on blood. These receptors all come from a human donor with a solid tumor. CDR3s include the opening cysteine and the closing phenylalanine or tryptophan. Fields, in order: J gene, clone size, D gene, V gene, CDR3 protein, CDR3 DNA. D genes are given only for firm matches. Some rows have no size entry. The others give once, few or many, or a class for an expanded clone.

TRBJ1-4,.,TRBD1,TRBV4-3,CASSTSGTGYEKLFF,TGCGCCAGCAGCACTTCAGGGACAGGGTACGAAAAACTGTTTTTT
TRBJ2-3,.,.,TRBV10-3,CAISDRGDTQYF,TGTGCCATCAGTGACCGGGGGGATACGCAGTATTTT
TRBJ2-7,few,.,TRBV5-1,CASSLPTQDQNQYEQYF,TGCGCCAGCAGCTTACCAACACAGGATCAGAACCAATACGAGCAGTACTTC
TRBJ1-6,large,.,TRBV20-1,CSARAAPTGDSPLHF,TGCAGTGCTAGGGCGGCCCCAACCGGCGATTCACCCCTCCACTTT
TRBJ1-2,.,.,TRBV2,CASTTDYGYTF,TGTGCCAGCACTACAGACTATGGCTACACCTTC
TRBJ1-2,few,.,TRBV28,CASSLRGGRPYGYTF,TGTGCCAGCAGTTTACGGGGGGGGCGACCCTATGGCTACACCTTC
TRBJ2-1,few,TRBD2,TRBV4-1,CASSRGASGGVYNEQFF,TGCGCCAGCAGCCGGGGGGCTAGCGGGGGGGTCTACAATGAGCAGTTCTTC
TRBJ2-7,large,.,TRBV14,CASSLGGYEQYF,TGTGCCAGCAGCCTCGGCGGATACGAGCAGTACTTC
TRBJ1-2,.,TRBD1,TRBV25-1,CASSYGTAIYGYTF,TGTGCCAGCAGCTACGGGACAGCCATTTATGGCTACACCTTC
TRBJ2-3,large,TRBD1,TRBV7-9,CASSYRGGTDTQYF,TGTGCCAGCAGCTACAGGGGCGGCACAGATACGCAGTATTTT
TRBJ2-1,large,TRBD2,TRBV11-1,CASSQQVAGGRTYNEQFF,TGTGCCAGCAGCCAACAGGTAGCGGGGGGACGAACATACAATGAGCAGTTCTTC
TRBJ2-1,.,.,TRBV7-3,CASSPTASSYNEQFF,TGTGCCAGCAGCCCTACAGCAAGCTCCTACAATGAGCAGTTCTTC
TRBJ1-1,large,.,TRBV6-2/TRBV6-3,CATRSGGAGYTEAFF,TGTGCCACAAGATCGGGGGGCGCGGGGTACACTGAAGCTTTCTTT
TRBJ2-3,few,TRBD1,TRBV19,CASSPRDRGLDTQYF,TGTGCCAGTAGTCCACGGGACAGGGGGCTAGATACGCAGTATTTT
TRBJ2-3,few,.,TRBV6-6,CASSYSADYPQYF,TGTGCCAGCAGTTACTCAGCCGATTACCCCCAGTATTTT
TRBJ1-2,large,.,TRBV7-2,CASSLTDYGYTF,TGTGCCAGCAGCTTAACAGACTATGGCTACACCTTC
TRBJ2-6,.,TRBD1,TRBV7-3,CASSSWLQGRANVLTF,TGTGCCAGCAGCTCATGGTTACAGGGGCGGGCCAACGTCCTGACTTTC
TRBJ2-3,few,.,TRBV4-1,CASSQAASTDTQYF,TGCGCCAGCAGCCAAGCGGCAAGCACAGATACGCAGTATTTT
TRBJ1-3,.,.,TRBV4-1,CASSQGWASGNTIYF,TGCGCCAGCAGCCAAGGGTGGGCCTCGGGAAACACCATATATTTT
TRBJ2-5,.,.,TRBV5-1,CASSVQETQYF,TGCGCCAGCAGCGTCCAAGAGACCCAGTACTTC
TRBJ2-1,large,.,TRBV7-6,CASSLDGGEQFF,TGTGCCAGCAGCTTAGACGGGGGTGAGCAGTTCTTC
TRBJ1-2,large,TRBD1,TRBV12-3/TRBV12-4,CASSLPGQPYGYTF,TGTGCCAGCAGTTTACCGGGACAGCCCTATGGCTACACCTTC
TRBJ1-5,.,.,TRBV12-3/TRBV12-4,CASSFPARGINQPQHF,TGTGCCAGCAGTTTCCCCGCCCGGGGGATCAATCAGCCCCAGCATTTT
TRBJ2-5,.,.,TRBV5-1,CASSLKTSWETQYF,TGCGCCAGCAGCTTGAAGACATCGTGGGAGACCCAGTACTTC
TRBJ2-5,.,TRBD2,TRBV7-9,CASSLWTSTQETQYF,TGTGCCAGCAGCTTATGGACTAGCACACAAGAGACCCAGTACTTC
TRBJ2-1,large,.,TRBV7-2,CASSSSYGSYNEQFF,TGTGCCAGCAGCTCCTCGTACGGCTCCTACAATGAGCAGTTCTTC
TRBJ2-5,.,.,TRBV7-2,CASRSARALETQYF,TGTGCCAGCAGGAGCGCACGGGCCTTAGAGACCCAGTACTTC
TRBJ2-3,few,.,TRBV21-1,CASSPGPDTQYF,TGTGCCAGCAGCCCAGGGCCAGATACGCAGTATTTT
TRBJ1-6,medium-sized,TRBD1,TRBV14,CASSLKGQGANSPLHF,TGTGCCAGCAGCTTAAAGGGACAGGGGGCAAATTCACCCCTCCACTTT
TRBJ1-2,hyperexpanded,TRBD1,TRBV7-2,CASSDRDYGYTF,TGTGCCAGCAGCGACAGGGACTATGGCTACACCTTC
TRBJ1-3,large,.,TRBV19,CASSPAGARSGNTIYF,TGTGCCAGTAGCCCTGCAGGGGCCCGCTCTGGAAACACCATATATTTT
TRBJ1-2,large,TRBD1,TRBV6-6,CASSQPTGGSYGYTF,TGTGCCAGCAGTCAACCGACAGGGGGCAGCTATGGCTACACCTTC
TRBJ2-7,.,.,TRBV5-8,CASSTRTVTYEQYF,TGTGCCAGCAGTACTCGGACAGTCACCTACGAGCAGTACTTC
TRBJ2-7,large,.,TRBV27,CASSLRDGSYEQYF,TGTGCCAGCAGTTTACGGGACGGATCCTACGAGCAGTACTTC
TRBJ2-2,few,.,TRBV5-1,CASSVGHQNTGELFF,TGCGCCAGCAGCGTGGGACACCAGAACACCGGGGAGCTGTTTTTT
TRBJ1-2,.,TRBD1,TRBV29-1,CSVTGGGLNDGYTF,TGCAGCGTGACAGGGGGGGGGCTGAACGACGGCTACACCTTC
TRBJ2-5,.,TRBD2,TRBV24-1,CATSYPASGGRETQYF,TGTGCCACATCCTACCCCGCTAGCGGGGGGCGGGAGACCCAGTACTTC
TRBJ2-2,medium-sized,TRBD1,TRBV7-2,CASSVGQGNTGELFF,TGTGCCAGCAGCGTGGGACAGGGAAACACCGGGGAGCTGTTTTTT
TRBJ1-2,large,.,TRBV27,CASSLSRTNYGYTF,TGTGCCAGCAGTTTGTCCCGAACTAACTATGGCTACACCTTC
TRBJ1-6,medium-sized,.,TRBV6-5,CASSLTAYNSPLHF,TGTGCCAGCAGCCTGACCGCGTATAATTCACCCCTCCACTTT
TRBJ1-2,large,.,TRBV30,CAWSVRQGNRGYGYTF,TGTGCCTGGAGTGTACGCCAGGGGAATCGTGGGTATGGCTACACCTTC
TRBJ2-7,large,.,TRBV7-9,CASSPPGGLSYEQYF,TGTGCCAGCAGCCCACCCGGAGGGCTATCCTACGAGCAGTACTTC
TRBJ1-2,.,.,TRBV5-1,CASSSTGGGYGYTF,TGCGCCAGCAGCTCAACGGGGGGCGGCTATGGCTACACCTTC
TRBJ2-2,.,TRBD1,TRBV4-1,CASSRREGQGTGGELFF,TGCGCCAGCAGCCGAAGAGAAGGACAGGGGACGGGCGGGGAGCTGTTTTTT
TRBJ2-1,.,TRBD2,TRBV9,CASSTSGGAHNEQFF,TGTGCCAGCAGCACTAGCGGGGGGGCCCACAATGAGCAGTTCTTC
TRBJ1-5,medium-sized,TRBD1,TRBV6-5,CASRAGTGVYSNQPQHF,TGTGCCAGCAGGGCGGGGACAGGGGTTTATAGCAATCAGCCCCAGCATTTT
TRBJ2-5,.,.,TRBV5-1,CASSLSRTQYF,TGCGCCAGCAGCTTGTCGAGGACCCAGTACTTC
TRBJ1-1,few,.,TRBV10-3,CAIRGRQNTEAFF,TGTGCCATCAGAGGTCGGCAGAACACTGAAGCTTTCTTT
TRBJ1-5,large,.,TRBV6-1,CASLEAYSNQPQHF,TGTGCCAGCCTAGAGGCCTATAGCAATCAGCCCCAGCATTTT
TRBJ1-1,large,.,TRBV6-5,CASRPGGANTEAFF,TGTGCCAGCAGACCGGGGGGGGCGAACACTGAAGCTTTCTTT